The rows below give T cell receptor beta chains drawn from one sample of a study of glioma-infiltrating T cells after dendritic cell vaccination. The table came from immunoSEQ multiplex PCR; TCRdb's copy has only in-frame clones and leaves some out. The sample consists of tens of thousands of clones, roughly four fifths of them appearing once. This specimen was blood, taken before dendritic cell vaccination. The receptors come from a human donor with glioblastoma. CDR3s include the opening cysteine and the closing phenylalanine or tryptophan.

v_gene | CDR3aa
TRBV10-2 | CASSESSGWNGYTF
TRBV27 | CASRRTGNNEKLFF
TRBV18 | CASSPTGASGTEAFF
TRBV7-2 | CASSGLAGRYNEQFF
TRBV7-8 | CASSETGGNTEAFF
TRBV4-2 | CASSPKQGQETQYF
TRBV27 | CASTLTYGSYEQYF
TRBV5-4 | CASSVRGEQYF
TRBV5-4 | CASSLEQGGEAFF
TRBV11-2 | CASSLRGTGNSPLHF
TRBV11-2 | CASSLTRGNSPLHF
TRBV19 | CASSMDSREKLFF
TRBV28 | CASRGQGYEQYF
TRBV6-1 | CASSLEEFSYEQYF
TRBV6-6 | CATRQGTYGYTF
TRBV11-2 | CASSLAPSGGPTGELFF
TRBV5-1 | CASSLVGRGNYGYTF
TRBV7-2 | CASSLVGTSGGLQYF
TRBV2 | CASSEALLGHEQYF
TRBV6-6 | CASSRDSDTQYF
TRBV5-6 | CASSLGTARVIHEQYF
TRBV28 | CASRQRESRDWETQYF
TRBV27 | CATPTYEQYF
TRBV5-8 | CASSAYRDNSPLHF
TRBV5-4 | CASSPLTLQESYEQYF
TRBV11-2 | CASSLEFRVKNTEAFF
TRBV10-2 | CASWPGQGLFF
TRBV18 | CASYQSGNTEAFF
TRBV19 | CASSTGMNYEQYF
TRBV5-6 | CASSEGQITGELFF
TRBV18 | CASSPSAAGVDGDGYTF
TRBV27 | CASSPGQGYTGELFF
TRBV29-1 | CSVEGSRGNTEAFF
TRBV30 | CAWSRHNQETQYF
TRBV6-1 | CASSEGDSRNTIYF
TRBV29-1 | CSVEDTGPDTKQYF